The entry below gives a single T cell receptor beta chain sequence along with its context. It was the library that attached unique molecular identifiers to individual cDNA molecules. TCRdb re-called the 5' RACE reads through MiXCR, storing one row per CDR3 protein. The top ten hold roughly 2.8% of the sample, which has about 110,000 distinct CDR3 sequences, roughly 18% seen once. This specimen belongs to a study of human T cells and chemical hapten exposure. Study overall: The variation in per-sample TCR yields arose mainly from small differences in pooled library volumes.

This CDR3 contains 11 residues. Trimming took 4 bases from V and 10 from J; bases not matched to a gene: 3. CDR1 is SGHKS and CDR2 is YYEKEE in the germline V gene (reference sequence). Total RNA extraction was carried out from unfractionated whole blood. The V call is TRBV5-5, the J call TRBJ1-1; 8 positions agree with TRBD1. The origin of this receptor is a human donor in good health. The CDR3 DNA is TGTGCCAGCAGCCGCGACAGGGGAGCTTTCTTT. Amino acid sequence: CASSRDRGAFF.